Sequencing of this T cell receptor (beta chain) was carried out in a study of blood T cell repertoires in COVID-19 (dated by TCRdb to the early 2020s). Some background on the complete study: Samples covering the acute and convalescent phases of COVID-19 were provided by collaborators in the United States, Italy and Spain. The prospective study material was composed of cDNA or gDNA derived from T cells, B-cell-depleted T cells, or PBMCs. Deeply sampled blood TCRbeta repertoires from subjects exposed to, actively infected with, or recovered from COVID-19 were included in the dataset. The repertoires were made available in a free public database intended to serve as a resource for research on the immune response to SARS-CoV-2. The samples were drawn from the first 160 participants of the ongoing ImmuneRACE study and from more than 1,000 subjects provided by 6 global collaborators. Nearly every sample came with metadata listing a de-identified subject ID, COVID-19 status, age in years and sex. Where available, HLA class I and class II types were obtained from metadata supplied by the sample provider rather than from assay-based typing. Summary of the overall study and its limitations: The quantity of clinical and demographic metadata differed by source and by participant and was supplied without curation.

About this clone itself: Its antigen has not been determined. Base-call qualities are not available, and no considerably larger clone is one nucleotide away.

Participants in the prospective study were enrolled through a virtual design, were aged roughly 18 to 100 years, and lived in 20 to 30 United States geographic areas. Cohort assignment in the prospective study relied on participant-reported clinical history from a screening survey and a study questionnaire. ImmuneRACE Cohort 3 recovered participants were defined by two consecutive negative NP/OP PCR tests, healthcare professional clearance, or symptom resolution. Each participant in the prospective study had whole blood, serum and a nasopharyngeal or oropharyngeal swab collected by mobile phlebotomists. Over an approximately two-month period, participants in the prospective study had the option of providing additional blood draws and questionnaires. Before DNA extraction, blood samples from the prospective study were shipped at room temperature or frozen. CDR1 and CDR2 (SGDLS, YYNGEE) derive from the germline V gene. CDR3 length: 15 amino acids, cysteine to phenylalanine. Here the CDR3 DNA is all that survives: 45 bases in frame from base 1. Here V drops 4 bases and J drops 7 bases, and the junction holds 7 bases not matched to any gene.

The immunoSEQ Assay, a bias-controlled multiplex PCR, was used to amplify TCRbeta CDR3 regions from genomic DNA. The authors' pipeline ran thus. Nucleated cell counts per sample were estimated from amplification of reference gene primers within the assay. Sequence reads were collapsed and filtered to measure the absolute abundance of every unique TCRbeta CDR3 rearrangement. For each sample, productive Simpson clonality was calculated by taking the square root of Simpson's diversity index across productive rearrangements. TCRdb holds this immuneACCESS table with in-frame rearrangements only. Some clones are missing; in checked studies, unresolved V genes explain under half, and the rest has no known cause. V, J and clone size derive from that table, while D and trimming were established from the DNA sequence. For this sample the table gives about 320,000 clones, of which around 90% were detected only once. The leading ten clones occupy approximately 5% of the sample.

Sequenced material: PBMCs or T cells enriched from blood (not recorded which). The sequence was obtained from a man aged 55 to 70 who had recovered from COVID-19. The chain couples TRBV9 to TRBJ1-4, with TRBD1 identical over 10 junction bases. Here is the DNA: TGTGCCAGCAGCTCCGCCGGGACAGGGGTTGAAAAACTGTTTTTT. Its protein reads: CASSSAGTGVEKLFF. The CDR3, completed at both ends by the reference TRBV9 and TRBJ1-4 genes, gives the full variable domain DSGVTQTPKHLITATGQRVTLRCSPRSGDLSVYWYQQSLDQGLQFLIQYYNGEERAKGNILERFSAQQFPDLHSELNLSSLELGDSALYFCASSSAGTGVEKLFFGSGTQLSVL.